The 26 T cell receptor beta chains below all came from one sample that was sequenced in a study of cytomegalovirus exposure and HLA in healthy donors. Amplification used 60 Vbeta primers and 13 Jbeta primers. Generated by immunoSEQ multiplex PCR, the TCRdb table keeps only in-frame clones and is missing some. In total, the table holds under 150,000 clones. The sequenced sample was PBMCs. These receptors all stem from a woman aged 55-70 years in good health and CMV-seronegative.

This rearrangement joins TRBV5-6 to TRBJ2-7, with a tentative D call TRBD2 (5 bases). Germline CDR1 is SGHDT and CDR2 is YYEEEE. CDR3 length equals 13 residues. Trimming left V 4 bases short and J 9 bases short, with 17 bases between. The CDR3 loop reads CASSQPDSNRQYF. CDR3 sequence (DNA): TGTGCCAGCAGCCAGCCGGACTCTAATCGGCAGTACTTC. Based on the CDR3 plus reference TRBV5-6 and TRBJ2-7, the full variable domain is DAGVTQSPTHLIKTRGQQVTLRCSPKSGHDTVSWYQQALGQGPQFIFQYYEEEERQRGNFPDRFSGHQFPNYSSELNVNALLLGDSALYLCASSQPDSNRQYFGPGTRLTVT.

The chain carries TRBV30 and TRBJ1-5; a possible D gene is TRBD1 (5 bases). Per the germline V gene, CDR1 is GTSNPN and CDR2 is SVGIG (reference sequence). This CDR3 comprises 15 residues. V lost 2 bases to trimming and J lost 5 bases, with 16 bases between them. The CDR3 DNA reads TGTGCCTGGAGTCGAGGCGCAGGGTATTATCAGCCCCAGCATTTT. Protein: CAWSRGAGYYQPQHF.

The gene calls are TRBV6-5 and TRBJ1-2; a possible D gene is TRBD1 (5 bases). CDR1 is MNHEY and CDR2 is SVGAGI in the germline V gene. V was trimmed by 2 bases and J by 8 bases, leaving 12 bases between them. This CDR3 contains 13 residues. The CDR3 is CASSYRQGSGYTF. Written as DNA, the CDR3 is TGTGCCAGCAGTTACCGGCAGGGCAGCGGCTACACCTTC.

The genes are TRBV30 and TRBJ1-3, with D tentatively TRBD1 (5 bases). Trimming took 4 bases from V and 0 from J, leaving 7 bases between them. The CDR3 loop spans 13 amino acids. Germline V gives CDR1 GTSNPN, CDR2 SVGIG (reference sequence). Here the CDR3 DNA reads TGTGCCTGGACAGGGAACTCTGGAAACACCATATATTTT. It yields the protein CAWTGNSGNTIYF. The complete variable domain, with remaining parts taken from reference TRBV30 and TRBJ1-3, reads SQTIHQWPATLVQPVGSPLSLECTVEGTSNPNLYWYRQAAGRGLQLLFYSVGIGQISSEVPQNLSASRPQDRQFILSSKKLLLSDSGFYLCAWTGNSGNTIYFGEGSWLTVV.

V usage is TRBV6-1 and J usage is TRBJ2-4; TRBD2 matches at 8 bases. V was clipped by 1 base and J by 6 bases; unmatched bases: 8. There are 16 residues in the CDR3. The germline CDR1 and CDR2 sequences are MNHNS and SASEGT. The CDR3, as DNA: TGTGCCAGCAGTGAAGATGTAGCGGGGCCGGGAAACATTCAGTACTTC. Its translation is CASSEDVAGPGNIQYF.

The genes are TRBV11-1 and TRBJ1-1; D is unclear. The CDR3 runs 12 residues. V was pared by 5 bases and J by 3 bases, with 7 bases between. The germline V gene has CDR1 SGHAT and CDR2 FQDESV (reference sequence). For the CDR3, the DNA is TGTGCCAGCAGCATCGGGTACACTGAAGCTTTCTTT. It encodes CASSIGYTEAFF.

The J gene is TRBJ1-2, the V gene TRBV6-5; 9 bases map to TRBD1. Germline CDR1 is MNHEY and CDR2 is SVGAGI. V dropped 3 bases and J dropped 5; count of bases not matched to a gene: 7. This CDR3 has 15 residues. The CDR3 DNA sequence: TGTGCCAGCAGTTATCCGGGACAGGGACCTTATGGCTACACCTTC. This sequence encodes CASSYPGQGPYGYTF.

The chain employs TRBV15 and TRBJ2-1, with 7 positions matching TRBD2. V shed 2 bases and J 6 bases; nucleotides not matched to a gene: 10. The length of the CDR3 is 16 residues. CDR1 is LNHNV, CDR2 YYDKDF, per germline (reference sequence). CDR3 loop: CATSRSFPGRSNEQFF. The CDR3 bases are TGTGCCACCAGCAGATCCTTTCCCGGGAGGTCCAATGAGCAGTTCTTC.

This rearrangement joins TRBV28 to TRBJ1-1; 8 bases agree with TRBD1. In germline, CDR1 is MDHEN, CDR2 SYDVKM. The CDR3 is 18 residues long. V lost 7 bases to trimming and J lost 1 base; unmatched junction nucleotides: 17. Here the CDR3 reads CASIYPGAGGASNTEAFF. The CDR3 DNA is TGTGCCAGCATCTATCCGGGGGCAGGGGGCGCATCGAACACTGAAGCTTTCTTT.

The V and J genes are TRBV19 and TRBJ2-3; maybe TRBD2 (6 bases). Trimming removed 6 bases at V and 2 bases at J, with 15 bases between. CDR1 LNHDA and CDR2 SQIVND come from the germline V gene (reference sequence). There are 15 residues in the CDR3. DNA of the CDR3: TGTGCCAGTAGGATGGGACTCGTTTACACAGATACGCAGTATTTT. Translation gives CASRMGLVYTDTQYF.

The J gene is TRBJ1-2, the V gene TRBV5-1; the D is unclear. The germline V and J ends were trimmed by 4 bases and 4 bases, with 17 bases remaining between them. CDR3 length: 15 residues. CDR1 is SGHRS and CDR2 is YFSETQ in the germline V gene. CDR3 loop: CASSRELADPYGYTF. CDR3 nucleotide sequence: TGCGCCAGCAGCCGGGAGTTGGCCGACCCCTATGGCTACACCTTC.

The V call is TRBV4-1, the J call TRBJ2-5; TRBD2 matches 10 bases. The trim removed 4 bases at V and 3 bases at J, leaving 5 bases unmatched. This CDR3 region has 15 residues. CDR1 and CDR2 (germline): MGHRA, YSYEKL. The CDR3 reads CASSPERGGEETQYF. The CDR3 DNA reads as TGCGCCAGCAGCCCCGAGCGGGGGGGCGAAGAGACCCAGTACTTC.

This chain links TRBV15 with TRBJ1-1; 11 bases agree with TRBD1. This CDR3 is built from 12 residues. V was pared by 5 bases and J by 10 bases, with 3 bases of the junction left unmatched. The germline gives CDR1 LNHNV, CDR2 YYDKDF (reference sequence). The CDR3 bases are TGTGCCACCAGCTTCGGACAGGGGGCAGCTTTCTTT. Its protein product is CATSFGQGAAFF. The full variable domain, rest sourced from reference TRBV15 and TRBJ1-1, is DAMVIQNPRYQVTQFGKPVTLSCSQTLNHNVMYWYQQKSSQAPKLLFHYYDKDFNNEADTPDNFQSRRPNTSFCFLDIRSPGLGDTAMYLCATSFGQGAAFFGQGTRLTVV.

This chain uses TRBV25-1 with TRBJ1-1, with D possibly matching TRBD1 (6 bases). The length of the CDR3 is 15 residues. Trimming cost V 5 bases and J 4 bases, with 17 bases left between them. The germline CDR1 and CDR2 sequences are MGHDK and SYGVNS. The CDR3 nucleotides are TGTGCCAGCAGTTCGGTGAGGGGGGAGGGCACTGAAGCTTTCTTT. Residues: CASSSVRGEGTEAFF. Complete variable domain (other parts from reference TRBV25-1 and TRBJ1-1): EADIYQTPRYLVIGTGKKITLECSQTMGHDKMYWYQQDPGMELHLIHYSYGVNSTEKGDLSSESTVSRIRTEHFPLTLESARPSHTSQYLCASSSVRGEGTEAFFGQGTRLTVV.

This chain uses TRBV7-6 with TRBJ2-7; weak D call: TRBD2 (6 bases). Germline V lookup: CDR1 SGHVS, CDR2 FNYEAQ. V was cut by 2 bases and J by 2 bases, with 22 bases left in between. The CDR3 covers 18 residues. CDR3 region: CASSLTPPDQRAAYEQYF. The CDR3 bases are TGTGCCAGCAGCTTAACCCCCCCGGACCAGCGGGCAGCCTACGAGCAGTACTTC.

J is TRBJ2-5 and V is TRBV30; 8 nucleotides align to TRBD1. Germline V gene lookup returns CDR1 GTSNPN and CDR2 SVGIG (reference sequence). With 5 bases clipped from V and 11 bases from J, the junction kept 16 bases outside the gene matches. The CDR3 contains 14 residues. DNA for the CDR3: TGTGCCTGGGGTTCAGGGGGCGCCAGGGGGGAGCAGTACTTC. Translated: CAWGSGGARGEQYF. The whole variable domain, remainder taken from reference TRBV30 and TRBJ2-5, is SQTIHQWPATLVQPVGSPLSLECTVEGTSNPNLYWYRQAAGRGLQLLFYSVGIGQISSEVPQNLSASRPQDRQFILSSKKLLLSDSGFYLCAWGSGGARGEQYFGPGTRLLVL.

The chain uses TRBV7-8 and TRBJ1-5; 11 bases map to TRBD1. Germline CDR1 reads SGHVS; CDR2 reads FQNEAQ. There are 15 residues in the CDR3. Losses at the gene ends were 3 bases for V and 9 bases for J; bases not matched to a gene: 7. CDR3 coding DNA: TGTGCCAGCAGCTTGGGGGGACAGGGGGAATGGCCCCAGCATTTT. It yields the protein CASSLGGQGEWPQHF. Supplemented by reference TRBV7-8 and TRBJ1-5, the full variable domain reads GAGVSQSPRYKVAKRGQDVALRCDPISGHVSLFWYQQALGQGPEFLTYFQNEAQLDKSGLPSDRFFAERPEGSVSTLKIQRTQQEDSAVYLCASSLGGQGEWPQHFGDGTRLSIL.

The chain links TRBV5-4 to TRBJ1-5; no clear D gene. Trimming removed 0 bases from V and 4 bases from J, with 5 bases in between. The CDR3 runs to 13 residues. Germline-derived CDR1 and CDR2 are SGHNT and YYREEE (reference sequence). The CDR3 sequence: CASSLDGNQPQHF. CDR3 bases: TGTGCCAGCAGCTTGGACGGGAATCAGCCCCAGCATTTT.

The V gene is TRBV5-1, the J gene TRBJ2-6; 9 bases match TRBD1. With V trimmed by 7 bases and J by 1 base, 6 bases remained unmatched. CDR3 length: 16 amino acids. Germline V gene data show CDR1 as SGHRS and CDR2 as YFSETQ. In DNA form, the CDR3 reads TGCGCCAGCGGTAACAGGGGGCTTTCTGGGGCCAACGTCCTGACTTTC. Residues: CASGNRGLSGANVLTF.

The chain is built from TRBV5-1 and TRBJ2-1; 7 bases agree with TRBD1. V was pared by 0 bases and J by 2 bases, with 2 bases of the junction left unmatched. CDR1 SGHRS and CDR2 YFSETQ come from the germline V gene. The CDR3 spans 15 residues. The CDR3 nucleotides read TGCGCCAGCAGCTTGGAAGGGGGCCCCTACAATGAGCAGTTCTTC. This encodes CASSLEGGPYNEQFF.

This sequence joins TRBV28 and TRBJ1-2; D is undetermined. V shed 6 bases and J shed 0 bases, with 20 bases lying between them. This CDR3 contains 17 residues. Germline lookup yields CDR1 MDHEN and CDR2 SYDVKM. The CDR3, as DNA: TGTGCCAGCAGCTCCCCCTACCAGGTCCGAGCTAACTATGGCTACACCTTC. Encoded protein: CASSSPYQVRANYGYTF.

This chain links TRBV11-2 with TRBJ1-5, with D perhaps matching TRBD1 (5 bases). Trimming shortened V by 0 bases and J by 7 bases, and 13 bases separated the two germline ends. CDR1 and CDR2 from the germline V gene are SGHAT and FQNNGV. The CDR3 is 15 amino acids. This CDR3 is CASSLEAGFGQPQHF. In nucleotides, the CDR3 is TGTGCCAGCAGCTTAGAGGCAGGGTTTGGACAGCCCCAGCATTTT.

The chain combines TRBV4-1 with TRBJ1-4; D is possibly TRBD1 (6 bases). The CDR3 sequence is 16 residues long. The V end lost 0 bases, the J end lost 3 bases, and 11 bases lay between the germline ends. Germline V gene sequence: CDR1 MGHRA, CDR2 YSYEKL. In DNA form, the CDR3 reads TGCGCCAGCAGCCAAGATATCAGGGGTGCTAATGAAAAACTGTTTTTT. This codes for CASSQDIRGANEKLFF.

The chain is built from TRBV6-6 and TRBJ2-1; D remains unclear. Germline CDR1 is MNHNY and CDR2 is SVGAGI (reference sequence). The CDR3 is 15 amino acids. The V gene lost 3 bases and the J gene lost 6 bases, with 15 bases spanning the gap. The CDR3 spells CASSYPPTPRNEQFF. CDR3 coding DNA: TGTGCCAGCAGTTATCCCCCGACTCCCCGCAATGAGCAGTTCTTC.

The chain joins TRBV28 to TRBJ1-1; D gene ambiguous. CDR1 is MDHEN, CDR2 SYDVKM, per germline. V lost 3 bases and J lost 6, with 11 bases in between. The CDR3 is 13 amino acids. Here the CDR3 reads CASSFIVQAEAFF. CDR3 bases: TGTGCCAGCAGTTTTATAGTTCAAGCTGAAGCTTTCTTT.

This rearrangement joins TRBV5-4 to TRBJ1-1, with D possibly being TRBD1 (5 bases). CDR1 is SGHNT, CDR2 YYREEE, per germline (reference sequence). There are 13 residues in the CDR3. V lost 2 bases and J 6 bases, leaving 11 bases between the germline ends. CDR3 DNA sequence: TGTGCCAGCAGCTTTTTTCAGGGTCCTGAAGCTTTCTTT. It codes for CASSFFQGPEAFF.